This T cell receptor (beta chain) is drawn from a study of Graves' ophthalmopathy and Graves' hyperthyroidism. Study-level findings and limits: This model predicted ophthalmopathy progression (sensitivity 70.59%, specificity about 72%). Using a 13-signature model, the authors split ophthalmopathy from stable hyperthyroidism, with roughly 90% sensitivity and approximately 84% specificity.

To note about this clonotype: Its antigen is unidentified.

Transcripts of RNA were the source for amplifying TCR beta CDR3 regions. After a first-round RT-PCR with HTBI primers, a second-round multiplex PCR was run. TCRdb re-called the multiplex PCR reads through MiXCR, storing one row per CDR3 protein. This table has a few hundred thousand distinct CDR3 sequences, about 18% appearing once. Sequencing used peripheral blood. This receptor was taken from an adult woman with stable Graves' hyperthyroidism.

CDR3 in amino acids: CAWRQFGQLNTEAFF. As DNA, the CDR3 is TGTGCCTGGAGGCAATTCGGACAGTTGAACACTGAAGCTTTCTTT. The chain carries TRBV30 and TRBJ1-1; weak D call: TRBD1 (6 bases). The CDR3 sequence is 15 residues long. V was clipped by 3 bases and J by 0 bases, with 14 bases between them. Germline V gives CDR1 GTSNPN, CDR2 SVGIG (reference sequence).